One sample yielded the 15 T cell receptor beta chains listed below, sequenced in a study of T cell responses to AZD1222 COVID-19 vaccine (dated by TCRdb to the early 2020s). The time point label on this specimen signifies: about 28 days (+/-7) after the second vaccine dose. The library was built by means of the immunoSEQ multiplex PCR assay. TCRdb obtained this table from immuneACCESS and retained in-frame rearrangements with V and J assigned. These tables miss some clones; where compared with another copy, unresolved V genes account for less than half of the shortfall, and the remainder is unexplained. A total of roughly 150,000 clones appear in this sample, about nine tenths of them only once. The ten largest clonotypes hold under 1.5% of the sample. The sample in question was peripheral blood, obtained 28 days after the second AZD1222 dose. The origin of the receptors is an adult who received the AZD1222 COVID-19 vaccine.

The CDR3 sequence is CASRGTGRIVQYF. CDR3 coding DNA: TGTGCCAGCAGAGGGACAGGTCGCATTGTGCAGTACTTC. The rearrangement uses TRBV12-3 or TRBV12-4 and TRBJ2-7, with 8 positions matching TRBD1. V lost 6 bases, J lost 9 bases, and 10 bases stayed unmatched. This CDR3 spans 13 amino acids.

This chain uses TRBV5-1 with TRBJ2-5, with D perhaps TRBD1 or TRBD2 (5 bases each). CDR3 length: 15 amino acids. Per germline, CDR1 SGHRS and CDR2 YFSETQ. V was cut by 0 bases and J by 1 base, with 10 bases left in between. The DNA of the CDR3 is TGCGCCAGCAGCTTGGCCGGGACGGGCCAAGAGACCCAGTACTTC. Residues: CASSLAGTGQETQYF.

The chain joins TRBV19 to TRBJ1-1; no clear D. This CDR3 spans 13 amino acids. CDR1 is LNHDA, CDR2 SQIVND, per germline (reference sequence). V gave up 6 bases and J gave up 3 bases, with 11 bases separating them. CDR3 bases: TGTGCCAGTAGGGCCGCGTGGGACACTGAAGCTTTCTTT. It specifies CASRAAWDTEAFF.

The chain couples TRBV29-1 to TRBJ1-2; D is ambiguous. This CDR3 is built from 12 residues. The germline V gene has CDR1 SQVTM and CDR2 ANQGSEA. The V and J ends lost 4 bases and 5 bases respectively, with 11 bases between them. The DNA for the CDR3 is TGCAGCGTTGGAGGGTGGGAGTATGGCTACACCTTC. This gives the protein CSVGGWEYGYTF.

This chain uses TRBV28 with TRBJ2-7; D may be TRBD2 (6 bases). Germline V lookup: CDR1 MDHEN, CDR2 SYDVKM. The ends were cut back, 3 bases at V and 7 bases at J, with 13 bases in the middle. There are 13 residues in the CDR3. The CDR3 reads CASSFFRAGEQYF. The DNA of the CDR3 is TGTGCCAGCAGTTTCTTCAGGGCGGGGGAGCAGTACTTC.

This chain joins TRBV10-2 and TRBJ2-7, with 11 bases aligning to TRBD1. The V gene end was trimmed by 5 bases and the J gene end by 4 bases; junction bases not matched to a gene: 10. The CDR3 consists of 16 residues. Germline V gene data show CDR1 as WSHSY and CDR2 as SAAADI. In DNA, the CDR3 is TGCGCCAGCAGTAAAGGACAGGGGGCGCTACTTTACGAGCAGTACTTC. It is translated as CASSKGQGALLYEQYF.

V and J are TRBV6-6 and TRBJ1-4, with no clear D. The CDR3 runs 17 residues. Germline V gene sequence: CDR1 MNHNY, CDR2 SVGAGI (reference sequence). Trimming stripped 5 bases from V and 0 bases from J, with 16 bases between. CDR3 sequence reads: CASSPRGELATNEKLFF. The CDR3, as DNA: TGTGCCAGCAGTCCCCGTGGAGAGCTCGCAACTAATGAAAAACTGTTTTTT.

This clone was seen once. The chain joins TRBV14 to TRBJ2-2; D gene uncertain. CDR1 is SGHDN, CDR2 FVKESK, per germline. There are 16 residues in the CDR3. Trimming stripped 0 bases from V and 1 base from J, with 9 bases between. The chain's CDR3 is CASSQDLPGNTGELFF. The CDR3 DNA reads TGTGCCAGCAGCCAAGATCTGCCTGGGAACACCGGGGAGCTGTTTTTT.

The chain recombines TRBV7-2 with TRBJ1-2; no clear D gene. CDR1 SGHTA and CDR2 FQGNSA come from the germline V gene. The CDR3 covers 14 residues. The V and J ends lost 5 bases and 2 bases respectively, with 12 bases between them. The chain's CDR3 is CASSPPGVNYGYTF. The DNA for the CDR3 is TGTGCCAGCAGCCCCCCCGGGGTGAACTATGGCTACACCTTC.

CDR3 residues: CASSSFFRTGNTGELFF. The CDR3 nucleotides read TGTGCCAGCAGTTCTTTTTTCCGGACAGGGAACACCGGGGAGCTGTTTTTT. This chain joins TRBV28 and TRBJ2-2; 7 bases line up with TRBD1. The V gene end was trimmed by 4 bases and the J gene end by 1 base; junction bases not matched to a gene: 9. The CDR3 extends over 17 amino acids. Germline CDR1 reads MDHEN; CDR2 reads SYDVKM.

V and J are TRBV28 and TRBJ1-2; TRBD1 agrees at 9 bases. V lost 8 bases to trimming and J lost 7 bases; unmatched junction nucleotides: 8. The CDR3 consists of 13 residues. Germline V lookup: CDR1 MDHEN, CDR2 SYDVKM. This CDR3 reads CASRSGQGFGYTF. The CDR3, as DNA: TGTGCCAGCCGGTCGGGACAGGGTTTTGGCTACACCTTC.

V is TRBV19 and J is TRBJ2-7, with 8 bases fitting TRBD2. Germline assignment: CDR1 LNHDA and CDR2 SQIVND (reference sequence). Trimming cost V 8 bases and J 3 bases; bases outside gene matches: 6. This CDR3 has 13 amino acids. CDR3 in DNA: TGTGCCAGTTCTAGACTAGCGAGCTACGAGCAGTACTTC. As protein: CASSRLASYEQYF.

The gene calls are TRBV28 and TRBJ1-2; D is uncertain. V lost 3 bases, J lost 3 bases, and 8 bases lay in between. The CDR3 totals 13 residues. Germline CDR1 is MDHEN and CDR2 is SYDVKM. The CDR3 bases are TGTGCCAGCAGTTTGGGTCGGCACTATGGCTACACCTTC. Translating it yields CASSLGRHYGYTF.

The table lists this clone with a few counts. This chain joins TRBV19 and TRBJ2-3; 7 bases fit TRBD2. From germline, CDR1 is LNHDA and CDR2 SQIVND (reference sequence). The length of the CDR3 is 15 residues. Trimming removed 7 bases from V and 0 bases from J; junction bases left unmatched: 7. Here the CDR3 reads CASKERGASTDTQYF. Here the CDR3 DNA reads TGTGCCAGTAAGGAGCGGGGAGCCAGCACAGATACGCAGTATTTT.

The chain has TRBV19 and TRBJ1-5, with TRBD1 matching 10 bases. In germline, CDR1 is LNHDA, CDR2 SQIVND (reference sequence). The CDR3 has 15 residues. The V segment lost 7 bases and the J segment 2 bases; nucleotides outside the gene matches: 5. The CDR3 region has the DNA TGTGCCAGTATAAGAGGGACAGGGGGCAATCAGCCCCAGCATTTT. Translated, it gives CASIRGTGGNQPQHF.